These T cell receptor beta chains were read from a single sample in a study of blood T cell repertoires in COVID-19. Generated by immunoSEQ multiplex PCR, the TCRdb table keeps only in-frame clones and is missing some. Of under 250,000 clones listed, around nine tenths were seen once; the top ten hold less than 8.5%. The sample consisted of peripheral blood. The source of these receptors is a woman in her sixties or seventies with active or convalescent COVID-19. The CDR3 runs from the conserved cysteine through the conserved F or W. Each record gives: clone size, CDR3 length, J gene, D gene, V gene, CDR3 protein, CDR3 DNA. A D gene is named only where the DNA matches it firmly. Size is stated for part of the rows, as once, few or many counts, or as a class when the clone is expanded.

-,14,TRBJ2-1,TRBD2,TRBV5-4,CASSSLAGMYEQFF,TGTGCCAGCAGCTCCCTAGCGGGAATGTATGAGCAGTTCTTC
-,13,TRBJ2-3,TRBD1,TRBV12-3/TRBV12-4,CASNRQGTDTQYF,TGTGCCAGCAACCGACAGGGGACAGATACGCAGTATTTT
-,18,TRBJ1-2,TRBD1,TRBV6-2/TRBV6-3,CASSETRDSALTNYGYTF,TGTGCCAGCAGCGAAACCCGGGACAGTGCCCTTACTAACTATGGCTACACCTTC
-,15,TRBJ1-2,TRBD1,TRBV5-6,CASSLDPTGGLGYTF,TGTGCCAGCAGCTTGGATCCGACAGGGGGCCTTGGCTACACCTTC
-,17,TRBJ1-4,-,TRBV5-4,CASSLGGRQSTNEKLFF,TGTGCCAGCAGCTTGGGGGGGAGGCAGTCAACTAATGAAAAACTGTTTTTT
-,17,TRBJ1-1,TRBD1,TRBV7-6,CASSVGTGNMGSTEAFF,TGTGCCAGCAGCGTTGGGACAGGGAATATGGGGAGCACTGAAGCTTTCTTT
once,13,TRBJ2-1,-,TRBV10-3,CAISELVSIEQFF,TGTGCCATCAGTGAGCTCGTTAGCATTGAGCAGTTCTTC
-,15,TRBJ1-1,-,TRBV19,CASSIGEVVGTEAFF,TGTGCCAGTAGTATAGGCGAGGTTGTTGGCACTGAAGCTTTCTTT
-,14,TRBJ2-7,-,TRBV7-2,CASSFRRGAYEQYF,TGTGCCAGCAGCTTTCGACGCGGCGCCTACGAGCAGTACTTC
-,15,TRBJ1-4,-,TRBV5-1,CASSLRGTAGEKLFF,TGCGCCAGCAGCTTGAGGGGGACGGCGGGTGAAAAACTGTTTTTT
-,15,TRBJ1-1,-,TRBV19,CASSNVEGLNTEAFF,TGTGCCAGTAGTAATGTTGAGGGATTAAACACTGAAGCTTTCTTT